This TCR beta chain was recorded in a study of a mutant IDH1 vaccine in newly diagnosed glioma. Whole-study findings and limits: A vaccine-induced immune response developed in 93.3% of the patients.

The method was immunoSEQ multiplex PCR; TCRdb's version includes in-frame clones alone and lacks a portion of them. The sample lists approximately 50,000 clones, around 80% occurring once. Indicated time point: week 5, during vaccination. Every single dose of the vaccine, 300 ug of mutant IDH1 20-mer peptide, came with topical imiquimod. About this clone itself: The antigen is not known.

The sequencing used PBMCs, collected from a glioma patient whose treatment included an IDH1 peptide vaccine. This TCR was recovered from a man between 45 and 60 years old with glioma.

CDR3 in amino acids: CASSPGTSGAQPQHF. DNA for the CDR3: TGTGCCAGCAGCCCGGGGACATCGGGAGCCCAGCCCCAGCATTTT. V and J are TRBV7-9 and TRBJ1-5; TRBD1 is a possible D gene (6 bases). There are 15 residues in the CDR3. Between the trimmed V and J ends, which lost 5 bases and 7 bases, there was a span of 18 bases. Per the germline V gene, CDR1 is SEHNR and CDR2 is FQNEAQ (reference sequence). Variable domain in full (rest from reference TRBV7-9 and TRBJ1-5): DTGVSQNPRHKITKRGQNVTFRCDPISEHNRLYWYRQTLGQGPEFLTYFQNEAQLEKSRLLSDRFSAERPKGSFSTLEIQRTEQGDSAMYLCASSPGTSGAQPQHFGDGTRLSIL.